This passage covers 9 T cell receptor beta chains from one sample sequenced in a study of response to subunit inactivated influenza vaccine. TCRdb used MiXCR to reprocess the RT-PCR reads, holding one entry per CDR3 protein. The sample holds about 580,000 distinct CDR3 sequences, around 15% seen once. The sample was PBMCs from blood, taken 11 to 12 days after vaccination. These receptors were collected from a middle-aged man who received an inactivated influenza vaccine.

This clonotype was seen only a few times. The chain recombines TRBV3-1 with TRBJ2-7; the D call may be TRBD1 or TRBD2 (5 bases each). V lost 1 base to trimming and J lost 1 base, with 8 bases between them. The germline gives CDR1 LGHDT, CDR2 YNNKEL (reference sequence). The CDR3 covers 14 residues. This CDR3 is CASSQGDGSYEQYF. The CDR3, as DNA: TGTGCCAGCAGCCAAGGGGACGGATCCTACGAGCAGTACTTC.

This sequence joins TRBV12-5 and TRBJ2-1; D uncertain. Germline V gene data show CDR1 as LGHNT and CDR2 as FRNRAP. Trimming stripped 6 bases from V and 4 bases from J, with 10 bases between. The CDR3 covers 13 residues. The CDR3 DNA reads TGTGCTAGTGGGGACCGGGTATACAATGAGCAGTTCTTC. This gives the protein CASGDRVYNEQFF.

There are a few counts of this clonotype. The chain has TRBV6-2 or TRBV6-3 and TRBJ1-5; a weak D match, TRBD1 (5 bases). This CDR3 is 16 amino acids long. CDR1 is MNHEY, CDR2 SVGEGT, per germline. Between the trimmed V and J ends, which lost 0 bases and 7 bases, there was a span of 16 bases. The CDR3 DNA sequence: TGTGCCAGCAGTTACTCGAGCCGCGGGGGACGGCAGCCCCAGCATTTT. It specifies CASSYSSRGGRQPQHF.

This chain connects TRBV19 to TRBJ2-2, with 12 bases matching TRBD1. The CDR3 is made up of 16 amino acids. The trim removed 8 bases at V and 3 bases at J, leaving 7 bases unmatched. Looked up from germline, CDR1 is LNHDA and CDR2 is SQIVND (reference sequence). CDR3 in DNA: TGTGCCAGTCGGGACAGGGGGCGATTTGACACCGGGGAGCTGTTTTTT. Amino acids: CASRDRGRFDTGELFF.

V is TRBV4-1 and J is TRBJ2-4; 7 nucleotides line up with TRBD2. V trimming: 3 bases; J trimming: 11 bases; junction bases outside the gene matches: 7. The CDR3 contains 13 residues. In germline, CDR1 is MGHRA, CDR2 YSYEKL. The CDR3 here is CASSQTSAGFQYF. DNA for the CDR3: TGCGCCAGCAGCCAGACGTCAGCGGGGTTTCAGTACTTC.

This rearrangement joins TRBV12-3 or TRBV12-4 to TRBJ2-5, with 7 bases lining up with TRBD1. CDR3 length equals 17 residues. After removal of 2 bases from V and 5 bases from J, the junction contained 14 bases not matched to a gene. CDR3 loop: CASSLRVGQALVETQYF. CDR3 nucleotides: TGTGCCAGCAGTTTAAGAGTTGGACAGGCCCTCGTTGAGACCCAGTACTTC.

The chain has TRBV24-1 and TRBJ2-2; D is undetermined. CDR3 size: 16 residues. Germline V lookup: CDR1 KGHDR, CDR2 SFDVKD. The V gene lost 2 bases and the J gene lost 4 bases, with 13 bases spanning the gap. CDR3 region: CATSDSSMRITGELFF. In DNA, the CDR3 is TGTGCCACCAGTGATTCATCCATGCGTATCACCGGGGAGCTGTTTTTT.

The chain is built from TRBV5-6 and TRBJ2-1; 8 bases map to TRBD2. CDR1 and CDR2 from the germline V gene are SGHDT and YYEEEE. The V segment lost 4 bases and the J segment 3 bases; nucleotides outside the gene matches: 9. This CDR3 contains 16 residues. The CDR3 protein is CASSAYLAGFYNEQFF. The CDR3 DNA follows: TGTGCCAGCAGCGCATACTTAGCGGGGTTCTACAATGAGCAGTTCTTC. The complete variable domain, with remaining parts taken from reference TRBV5-6 and TRBJ2-1, reads DAGVTQSPTHLIKTRGQQVTLRCSPKSGHDTVSWYQQALGQGPQFIFQYYEEEERQRGNFPDRFSGHQFPNYSSELNVNALLLGDSALYLCASSAYLAGFYNEQFFGPGTRLTVL.

The chain has TRBV30 and TRBJ2-7, with 12 bases aligning to TRBD2. Germline lookup yields CDR1 GTSNPN and CDR2 SVGIG (reference sequence). Trimming at V came to 2 bases and at J to 0 bases, leaving 5 bases not matched to a gene. CDR3 size: 16 residues. CDR3 bases: TGTGCCTGGAGTCGACTAGCGGGGGAGCTCTCCTACGAGCAGTACTTC. It translates to CAWSRLAGELSYEQYF.